This T cell receptor (beta chain) was observed in a study of blood T cell repertoires in COVID-19 (dated by TCRdb to 2018 to 2020). Looking at the study overall: Collaborator samples came from the United States, Italy and Spain and covered acute and convalescent phases of COVID-19. The material from the prospective study consisted of cDNA or gDNA derived from T cells, B-cell-depleted T cells, or PBMCs. Subjects who had been exposed to COVID-19, were actively infected with it, or had recovered from it provided the deeply sampled blood TCRbeta repertoires that made up the dataset. The repertoires were released in a freely available public database meant as a resource for research on the immune response to SARS-CoV-2. The samples were drawn from two sources: the first 160 participants of the ongoing ImmuneRACE study, and fewer than 1,500 subjects contributed by 6 global collaborators. Sample metadata almost always included a de-identified subject ID, COVID-19 status, age in years and sex. HLA class I and class II types, where available, came from metadata supplied by the sample provider rather than from assay-based typing.

The germline ends are 19 bases apart after V is trimmed by 6 bases and J by 4 bases. CDR1 LNHDA and CDR2 SQIVND were looked up in the germline V gene (reference sequence). The cysteine opens and the phenylalanine closes a CDR3 of 16 amino acids. This entry keeps only the CDR3 DNA: 48 bases, framed from base 1. Collaborating institutions collected whole blood in K2EDTA tubes following their own protocols. Collaborator samples were shipped for TCRbeta analysis as frozen whole blood, isolated PBMCs, or DNA extracted from either sample type. TCRbeta CDR3 regions were amplified from genomic DNA by means of the immunoSEQ Assay, a bias-controlled multiplex PCR. The authors' analysis ran thus. Within the assay, amplification of reference gene primers was used to estimate how many nucleated cells each sample contained. To quantify the absolute abundance of each unique TCRbeta CDR3 rearrangement, sequence reads were collapsed and filtered. Productive Simpson clonality was computed per sample as the square root of Simpson's diversity index over productive rearrangements. TCRdb's version of the immuneACCESS table is confined to in-frame rearrangements and falls short of the full clone set. An unresolved V gene accounts for under half of the shortfall where checked; the remainder is of unknown origin. Clone size and V and J calls were adopted from that table, with D and trimming inferred from the DNA. Within this sample are some 110,000 clones, with approximately 79% of them counted one time only. Of the sample, under 3% falls within the top ten clones.

What the work shows at the level of the full study, not this receptor alone: Clinical and demographic metadata were provided uncurated, with the amount varying by source and participant.

With respect to this clone: This receptor's antigen is unknown. No base quality values were provided; no much bigger clone lies one nucleotide off.

The clonotype was recovered from a man aged 50-59 years with acute or convalescent COVID-19. The chain is assembled from TRBV19 and TRBJ2-1; TRBD2 could be the D gene, as 7 bases match. Sequencing input: peripheral blood. The nucleotides read TGTGCCAGTAGCCCGTGGGGGGGCGGGGCTTACAATGAGCAGTTCTTC. This codes for CASSPWGGGAYNEQFF.